A selection of T cell receptor beta chains follows, all from one sample in a study of blood T cell repertoires in COVID-19. Sequenced by immunoSEQ multiplex PCR; TCRdb stores in-frame clones only, minus some. This sample has 350,000 or so clones, with about 88% found just once. The sequenced sample consisted of PBMCs or T cells enriched from blood (not recorded which). These receptors were collected from a woman aged 30 to 39 who had recovered from COVID-19. The CDR3 runs from the conserved cysteine through the conserved F or W. A D gene is named only where the DNA matches it firmly. Size is omitted from some rows. Given values are once, few, many or a class for expanded clones.

d_call clone_size j_call cdr3_length v_call cdr3_aa cdr3_nt
- once TRBJ1-2 12 TRBV19 CASTEGYYGYTF TGTGCCAGTACGGAGGGCTACTATGGCTACACCTTC
TRBD1 - TRBJ1-1 14 TRBV5-1 CASSPQGAGTEAFF TGCGCCAGCAGCCCCCAGGGGGCTGGCACTGAAGCTTTCTTT
TRBD2 - TRBJ2-3 14 TRBV29-1 CSAGVSLAGDTQYF TGCAGCGCCGGCGTTAGTCTAGCGGGGGATACGCAGTATTTT
- - TRBJ1-1 13 TRBV3-1/TRBV3-2 CASSPDSKGQAFF TGTGCCAGCAGCCCGGACAGTAAAGGGCAAGCTTTCTTT
TRBD2 - TRBJ2-7 16 TRBV9 CASSSSPGTSAEGQYF TGTGCCAGCAGTTCTAGTCCCGGGACTAGCGCCGAAGGGCAGTACTTC
- once TRBJ2-6 16 TRBV7-9 CASSGQLISGANVLTF TGTGCCAGCAGCGGACAGTTGATCTCTGGGGCCAACGTCCTGACTTTC
- - TRBJ2-7 13 TRBV2 CASNGPATGEQYF TGTGCCAGCAATGGGCCAGCGACAGGCGAGCAGTACTTC
- - TRBJ2-5 13 TRBV12-3/TRBV12-4 CASSHGLEETQYF TGTGCCAGCAGTCACGGACTCGAAGAGACCCAGTACTTC
TRBD1 few TRBJ2-1 19 TRBV7-6 CASSLEAGGPGKPYNEQFF TGTGCCAGCAGCTTAGAGGCAGGGGGACCTGGAAAGCCCTACAATGAGCAGTTCTTC
TRBD1 - TRBJ1-1 13 TRBV15 CATSRDQGAEAFF TGTGCCACCAGCAGAGATCAGGGGGCTGAAGCTTTCTTT
TRBD1 - TRBJ1-2 15 TRBV5-4 CASSFRGQGTWGYTF TGTGCCAGCAGCTTCAGGGGACAGGGTACTTGGGGCTACACCTTC
- few TRBJ1-3 13 TRBV12-3/TRBV12-4 CASSFSSGNTIYF TGTGCCAGCAGTTTTAGCTCTGGAAACACCATATATTTT
TRBD1 - TRBJ1-4 13 TRBV12-3/TRBV12-4 CASRTGTAGKLFF TGTGCCAGCAGAACCGGGACAGCGGGAAAACTGTTTTTT
- - TRBJ2-6 15 TRBV5-6 CASSLYGAGANVLTF TGTGCCAGCAGCTTGTACGGGGCTGGGGCCAACGTCCTGACTTTC
- - TRBJ1-6 13 TRBV6-2/TRBV6-3 CASSRISGSPLHF TGTGCCAGCAGTCGCATTTCAGGATCACCCCTCCACTTT
TRBD1 - TRBJ1-2 14 TRBV3-1/TRBV3-2 CASSRDRGFKGYTF TGTGCCAGCAGCCGGGACAGGGGGTTCAAGGGCTACACCTTC
- - TRBJ1-5 16 TRBV28 CASSLTDWYGNQPQHF TGTGCCAGCAGTTTAACCGACTGGTACGGCAATCAGCCCCAGCATTTT
TRBD2 - TRBJ2-5 13 TRBV30 CAWTSGGRATQYF TGTGCCTGGACTAGCGGGGGGCGCGCGACCCAGTACTTC
- - TRBJ2-5 15 TRBV28 CASSKSGAAEGTQYF TGTGCCAGCAGTAAAAGTGGGGCCGCGGAGGGGACCCAGTACTTC
TRBD1 - TRBJ1-2 15 TRBV27 CASSLRTGIEEGYTF TGTGCCAGCAGTCTCCGGACAGGGATCGAGGAAGGCTACACCTTC
- - TRBJ1-2 16 TRBV19 CASSIGLGSAFRGYTF TGTGCCAGTAGTATCGGTCTGGGCTCAGCCTTTCGTGGCTACACCTTC
TRBD1 - TRBJ2-7 13 TRBV25-1 CASRRQGLSEQYF TGTGCCAGCAGGCGACAGGGGCTGAGCGAGCAGTACTTC
TRBD1 - TRBJ1-2 13 TRBV29-1 CSVTGVADYGYTF TGCAGCGTGACAGGGGTGGCGGACTATGGCTACACCTTC
TRBD1 - TRBJ2-3 14 TRBV9 CASNRDRAADTQYF TGTGCCAGCAACCGGGACAGGGCAGCAGATACGCAGTATTTT
- - TRBJ2-1 14 TRBV19 CASSIMSAYNEQFF TGTGCCAGTAGTATAATGTCAGCCTACAATGAGCAGTTCTTC
- - TRBJ1-5 16 TRBV15 CATSRVVGTDNQPQHF TGTGCCACCAGCAGAGTAGTGGGGACTGACAATCAGCCCCAGCATTTT
TRBD1 - TRBJ2-7 12 TRBV6-5 CASSGTESEQYF TGTGCCAGCAGCGGGACAGAGTCCGAGCAGTACTTC
TRBD1 - TRBJ2-7 12 TRBV25-1 CASRTGGYEQYF TGTGCCAGCAGGACAGGGGGCTACGAGCAGTACTTC
TRBD1 - TRBJ1-2 14 TRBV2 CASTGTGGNYGYTF TGTGCCAGCACCGGGACAGGGGGAAACTATGGCTACACCTTC
TRBD1 - TRBJ1-2 15 TRBV4-1 CASSPERQGADGYTF TGCGCCAGCAGCCCAGAAAGACAGGGGGCAGATGGCTACACCTTC
TRBD1 - TRBJ1-6 14 TRBV29-1 CSVEVGQGHSPLHF TGCAGCGTTGAAGTTGGACAGGGACATTCACCCCTCCACTTT
- once TRBJ1-2 15 TRBV7-2 CASSLRGGGLYGYTF TGTGCCAGCAGCTTACGGGGGGGAGGCCTTTATGGCTACACCTTC
TRBD2 - TRBJ2-3 15 TRBV6-1 CASSEKRGFTDTQYF TGTGCCAGCAGTGAGAAGCGGGGATTCACAGATACGCAGTATTTT
TRBD1 - TRBJ2-3 14 TRBV5-8 CASNMDRVADTQYF TGTGCCAGCAACATGGACAGGGTCGCAGATACGCAGTATTTT
- - TRBJ2-5 12 TRBV29-1 CSVWTPQETQYF TGCAGCGTCTGGACACCTCAAGAGACCCAGTACTTC
- - TRBJ1-4 14 TRBV18 CASSGTTTNEKLFF TGTGCCAGCTCCGGGACAACAACTAATGAAAAACTGTTTTTT
- - TRBJ2-2 13 TRBV29-1 CSGLTGGTGELFF TGCAGCGGCCTCACCGGGGGAACCGGGGAGCTGTTTTTT
- - TRBJ1-5 16 TRBV2 CASSMGGAMGNQPQHF TGTGCCAGCAGTATGGGGGGGGCCATGGGCAATCAGCCCCAGCATTTT
- once TRBJ2-7 16 TRBV2 CASKREGGAFLGEQYF TGTGCCAGCAAAAGGGAGGGGGGGGCGTTCCTGGGCGAGCAGTACTTC
TRBD1 - TRBJ1-6 14 TRBV28 CASRETGVLSPLHF TGTGCCAGCAGGGAGACAGGGGTCCTCTCACCCCTCCACTTT
TRBD1 - TRBJ2-1 15 TRBV7-2 CASSPWTGSGNEQFF TGTGCCAGCAGCCCATGGACAGGGTCGGGCAATGAGCAGTTCTTC
- - TRBJ2-1 12 TRBV6-2/TRBV6-3 CASSYSRVEQFF TGTGCCAGCAGTTACTCGAGGGTAGAACAGTTCTTC
- few TRBJ2-7 12 TRBV7-6 CASSLGEYEQYF TGTGCCAGCAGCTTAGGCGAATACGAGCAGTACTTC
- - TRBJ2-3 13 TRBV7-7 CASSPPGVDTQYF TGTGCCAGCAGCCCGCCCGGGGTAGATACGCAGTATTTT
- - TRBJ2-1 11 TRBV6-5 CASSYESEQFF TGTGCCAGCAGTTACGAGAGTGAGCAGTTCTTC
- - TRBJ1-4 16 TRBV7-9 CASSPGRDGDNEKLFF TGTGCCAGCAGCCCGGGGAGGGACGGAGATAATGAAAAACTGTTTTTT
- once TRBJ1-2 13 TRBV27 CANLGDSNYGYTF TGTGCCAACCTCGGGGATTCTAACTATGGCTACACCTTC
- - TRBJ1-1 14 TRBV7-9 CASELEGRGTEAFF TGTGCCAGCGAGTTAGAGGGGCGGGGTACTGAAGCTTTCTTT
TRBD1 - TRBJ1-5 13 TRBV29-1 CSVEDSGGQPQHF TGCAGCGTTGAAGATTCAGGGGGCCAGCCCCAGCATTTT